This T cell receptor beta chain emerged from a study of Ad26.COV2.S vaccination and SARS-CoV-2 variants. Overall study results and limits: Spike-specific TCR breadth was greater after Ad26.COV2.S than placebo. Total T cell responses, in the TCR breadth and depth analyses, may have been underestimated. Vaccinated and placebo-treated recipients had similar non-spike TCR breadth.

Method: immunoSEQ multiplex PCR; TCRdb's copy keeps in-frame clones and lacks some. Among about 350,000 clones listed, about 90% were seen once. In regard to this clone: What it binds is not known.

Between the trimmed V and J ends, which lost 1 base and 0 bases, there was a span of 4 bases. CDR3 length equals 15 residues. CDR1 and CDR2 from the germline V gene are SGHAT and FQNNGV. The sequence was obtained from a human donor who had recovered from COVID-19. This rearrangement joins TRBV11-2 to TRBJ2-6; the D is unclear. The sequencing used peripheral blood, collected after recovery from COVID-19. DNA for the CDR3: TGTGCCAGCAGCTTAGTTTCCTCTGGGGCCAACGTCCTGACTTTC. As protein: CASSLVSSGANVLTF. Filled out from reference TRBV11-2 and TRBJ2-6, the complete variable domain reads EAGVAQSPRYKIIEKRQSVAFWCNPISGHATLYWYQQILGQGPKLLIQFQNNGVVDDSQLPKDRFSAERLKGVDSTLKIQPAKLEDSAVYLCASSLVSSGANVLTFGAGSRLTVL.